A single sample is the source of the 26 T cell receptor beta chains below, sequenced in a study of OX40 agonist ivuxolimab in advanced cancers. Measured with immunoSEQ multiplex PCR; TCRdb has only the in-frame clones, and not every one. The sample yields fewer than 70,000 clones, around 83% seen once. The starting material was CD4+ or CD8+ T cells sorted from blood, obtained in a trial of the OX40 agonist ivuxolimab. All receptors derive from an adult with an advanced solid tumor such as melanoma, head and neck, liver or kidney cancer.

A single count supports this clone. J is TRBJ2-7 and V is TRBV6-1; possibly TRBD1 for D (5 bases). The CDR3 runs 15 residues. V was shortened by 6 bases and J by 4 bases, with 19 bases between the two germline ends. The germline gives CDR1 MNHNS, CDR2 SASEGT. The CDR3 protein is CASRDTLLGRYEQYF. CDR3 coding DNA: TGTGCCAGCAGAGATACACTTCTGGGGCGATACGAGCAGTACTTC.

The rearrangement uses TRBV18 and TRBJ2-7; 7 nucleotides match TRBD2. The CDR3 is 15 amino acids. The V and J ends lost 5 bases and 0 bases, in that order; junction bases with no gene match: 7. CDR1 and CDR2 from the germline V gene are KGHSH and LQKENI. As DNA, the CDR3 is TGTGCCAGCTCATATGACGGCGGGAGCTCCTACGAGCAGTACTTC. Its protein is CASSYDGGSSYEQYF.

DNA of the CDR3: TGTGCCAGTAGCACCCTAGACCTGTTCGGAGATACGCAGTATTTT. The encoded protein is CASSTLDLFGDTQYF. The rearrangement joins TRBV19 to TRBJ2-3; D is undetermined. This CDR3 is 15 amino acids long. The V and J ends lost 6 bases and 5 bases respectively, with 18 bases between them. Per germline, CDR1 LNHDA and CDR2 SQIVND (reference sequence).

V usage is TRBV4-1 and J usage is TRBJ2-5; 7 bases map to TRBD1. The junction had 5 bases not matched to a gene; V was cut back by 2 bases and J by 5 bases. The CDR3 is 14 residues long. Germline loops: CDR1 MGHRA, CDR2 YSYEKL. CDR3 bases: TGCGCCAGCAGCCAACCAGTACAGGGGGAGACCCAGTACTTC. Amino acid sequence: CASSQPVQGETQYF.

The genes are TRBV5-1 and TRBJ1-4; 9 positions match TRBD1. The V segment lost 4 bases and the J segment 8 bases; nucleotides outside the gene matches: 6. Germline V gene data show CDR1 as SGHRS and CDR2 as YFSETQ. There are 14 residues in the CDR3. The CDR3 nucleotides read TGCGCCAGCAGCCTACGGACAGGGGTGGAAAAACTGTTTTTT. Protein sequence: CASSLRTGVEKLFF. The variable domain in full, with the rest retrieved from reference TRBV5-1 and TRBJ1-4, is KAGVTQTPRYLIKTRGQQVTLSCSPISGHRSVSWYQQTPGQGLQFLFEYFSETQRNKGNFPGRFSGRQFSNSRSEMNVSTLELGDSALYLCASSLRTGVEKLFFGSGTQLSVL.

The gene calls are TRBV19 and TRBJ1-1; D unresolved. Germline-derived CDR1 and CDR2 are LNHDA and SQIVND (reference sequence). This CDR3 contains 8 residues. The V end lost 11 bases, the J end lost 7 bases, and 5 bases lay between the germline ends. This chain's CDR3 is CAAYEAFF. In DNA form, the CDR3 reads TGTGCCGCGTATGAAGCTTTCTTT.

The chain uses TRBV7-3 and TRBJ1-1, with a weak D call TRBD1 (5 bases). Trimming removed 5 bases from V and 6 bases from J, with 13 bases in between. Looked up from germline, CDR1 is SGHTA and CDR2 is FQGTGA. There are 13 residues in the CDR3. The CDR3 DNA reads TGTGCCAGCAGCCTGTTTGGAGGGGCTGAAGCTTTCTTT. This gives the protein CASSLFGGAEAFF.

The genes are TRBV6-1 and TRBJ1-5; D might be TRBD1 (6 bases). V was pared by 6 bases and J by 5 bases, with 8 bases between. This CDR3 has 12 residues. Germline V gene lookup returns CDR1 MNHNS and CDR2 SASEGT. This CDR3 reads CASSKGDQPQHF. The CDR3 DNA follows: TGTGCCAGCAGCAAGGGGGATCAGCCCCAGCATTTT.

V gene TRBV28 combines with J gene TRBJ1-5, with D uncertain. Germline assignment: CDR1 MDHEN and CDR2 SYDVKM. This CDR3 contains 16 residues. V lost 1 base, J lost 2 bases, and 12 bases lay in between. The CDR3 DNA is TGTGCCAGCAGTTTATTTAAGAGCGAGGGCAATCAGCCCCAGCATTTT. Translating gives CASSLFKSEGNQPQHF.

Only one count was recorded for this clone. The V call is TRBV5-6, the J call TRBJ2-7; 12 bases match TRBD2. Germline lookup yields CDR1 SGHDT and CDR2 YYEEEE. Trimming took 4 bases from V and 3 from J; bases not matched to a gene: 2. This CDR3 has 14 amino acids. The CDR3 loop reads CASSGTSGFYEQYF. The DNA of the CDR3 is TGTGCCAGCAGCGGGACTAGCGGGTTCTACGAGCAGTACTTC.

A few counts support this clone. V usage is TRBV28 and J usage is TRBJ2-5; the match to TRBD2 covers 12 bases. The ends lost 6 bases at V and 5 bases at J; junction bases unmatched: 4. This CDR3 has 14 residues. The V gene's germline CDR1 is MDHEN and CDR2 SYDVKM. The CDR3 coding sequence is TGTGCCAGCAGCGGACTAGCGGGAAAGGAGACCCAGTACTTC. It yields the protein CASSGLAGKETQYF.

V and J are TRBV2 and TRBJ2-7, with D tentatively TRBD1 (5 bases). CDR1 and CDR2 (germline): SNHLY, FYNNEI. This CDR3 spans 14 amino acids. The V end was cut by 4 bases, the J end by 2 bases, with 12 bases between. In nucleotides, the CDR3 is TGTGCCAGCAGTGCAGGCAGGGTCACCTACGAGCAGTACTTC. It is translated as CASSAGRVTYEQYF.

This clone has a handful of counts. The chain employs TRBV6-5 and TRBJ1-1, with 8 bases that match TRBD1. Germline CDR1 is MNHEY and CDR2 is SVGAGI. This CDR3 region has 15 residues. V shed 6 bases, J shed 1 base, and the junction held 7 bases outside the gene matches. Here the CDR3 reads CASRGQGAGNTEAFF. The DNA of the CDR3 is TGTGCCAGCAGAGGACAGGGCGCGGGGAACACTGAAGCTTTCTTT.

This chain links TRBV28 with TRBJ2-1; the D gene could be TRBD1 or TRBD2 (5 bases each). The CDR3 extends over 15 amino acids. Germline CDR1 reads MDHEN; CDR2 reads SYDVKM. V gave up 5 bases and J gave up 7 bases, with 18 bases separating them. The CDR3 sequence: CASSGTYTSGNEQFF. The CDR3 DNA sequence: TGTGCCAGCAGTGGGACCTACACTAGTGGGAATGAGCAGTTCTTC. Variable domain in full (rest from reference TRBV28 and TRBJ2-1): DVKVTQSSRYLVKRTGEKVFLECVQDMDHENMFWYRQDPGLGLRLIYFSYDVKMKEKGDIPEGYSVSREKKERFSLILESASTNQTSMYLCASSGTYTSGNEQFFGPGTRLTVL.

V gene TRBV4-1 combines with J gene TRBJ2-1; 8 bases align to TRBD2. The trim removed 1 base at V and 7 bases at J, leaving 9 bases unmatched. The CDR3 consists of 16 residues. Germline CDR1 and CDR2: MGHRA and YSYEKL. The CDR3 region is CASSQGGGSGDNEQFF. CDR3 DNA: TGCGCCAGCAGCCAAGGGGGGGGTAGCGGGGATAATGAGCAGTTCTTC.

CDR3 residues: CASTLASPPSLGGYTF. The CDR3 DNA is TGTGCCAGTACCCTGGCCTCCCCCCCCTCCTTAGGCGGCTACACCTTC. The rearrangement links TRBV19 to TRBJ1-2; no clear D. Germline assignment: CDR1 LNHDA and CDR2 SQIVND (reference sequence). V lost 7 bases to trimming and J lost 8 bases, with 26 bases between them. This CDR3 comprises 16 residues.

This clone was observed once. V and J are TRBV5-8 and TRBJ1-5; TRBD1 aligns across 7 bases. V was pared by 5 bases and J by 4 bases, with 6 bases of the junction left unmatched. There are 14 residues in the CDR3. CDR1 is SGHTS and CDR2 is YDEGEE in the germline V gene. CDR3 loop: CASSRDSLNQPQHF. The CDR3 DNA follows: TGTGCCAGCAGTCGGGACAGTTTAAATCAGCCCCAGCATTTT.

This clone was detected a few times. The chain employs TRBV6-4 and TRBJ1-1, with D perhaps matching TRBD1 (5 bases). V was cut by 6 bases and J by 1 base, with 9 bases left in between. CDR3 size: 13 residues. Per the germline V gene, CDR1 is MRHNA and CDR2 is SNTAGT. The CDR3 reads CASSVDRNTEAFF. As DNA, the CDR3 is TGTGCCAGCAGCGTTGACAGGAACACTGAAGCTTTCTTT.

The J gene is TRBJ2-5, the V gene TRBV18; TRBD1 is a possible D gene (5 bases). This CDR3 contains 13 residues. Between the trimmed V and J ends, which lost 5 bases and 2 bases, there was a span of 9 bases. Germline loops: CDR1 KGHSH, CDR2 LQKENI. The CDR3 nucleotides are TGTGCCAGCTCAAAGGGGCAGCAAGAGACCCAGTACTTC. Its translation is CASSKGQQETQYF.

This clone has just one count. The chain employs TRBV5-1 and TRBJ2-7; 9 nucleotides line up with TRBD1. Trimming took 0 bases from V and 2 from J; bases not matched to a gene: 9. This CDR3 comprises 17 residues. CDR1 is SGHRS, CDR2 YFSETQ, per germline. The DNA for the CDR3 is TGCGCCAGCAGCTTGGAAGAGGGGACAGGGACCCCCTACGAGCAGTACTTC. This encodes CASSLEEGTGTPYEQYF.

The V call is TRBV5-6, the J call TRBJ1-5; possible D gene TRBD1, 6 bases. CDR1 and CDR2 (germline): SGHDT, YYEEEE. This CDR3 region has 17 residues. The V and J ends lost 0 bases and 4 bases respectively, with 17 bases between them. The CDR3 here is CASSLGGTGSWNQPQHF. The CDR3 DNA is TGTGCCAGCAGCTTGGGAGGTACAGGGTCGTGGAATCAGCCCCAGCATTTT.

The rearrangement joins TRBV27 to TRBJ2-1; D is perhaps TRBD1 or TRBD2 (5 bases each). CDR1 is MNHEY and CDR2 is SMNVEV in the germline V gene (reference sequence). Deletions cut 3 bases from V and 6 bases from J, with 15 bases between. The CDR3 is 15 amino acids. The CDR3 spells CASSFSGTLSNEQFF. The CDR3 region has the DNA TGTGCCAGCAGTTTTTCTGGGACGCTCTCCAATGAGCAGTTCTTC.

This chain connects TRBV7-8 to TRBJ2-1, with D maybe TRBD1 (6 bases). The CDR3 has 16 residues. Trimming removed 3 bases from V and 0 bases from J, with 12 bases in between. Germline loops: CDR1 SGHVS, CDR2 FQNEAQ. The CDR3 spells CASSFGGYSSYNEQFF. CDR3 DNA sequence: TGTGCCAGCAGCTTTGGGGGCTACAGCTCCTACAATGAGCAGTTCTTC.

The chain joins TRBV5-1 to TRBJ2-7; no clear D. Trimming shortened V by 7 bases and J by 5 bases, and 10 bases separated the two germline ends. CDR3 size: 11 residues. In germline, CDR1 is SGHRS, CDR2 YFSETQ. This CDR3 is CASSGVNEQYF. The CDR3 DNA reads as TGCGCCAGCTCCGGAGTAAACGAGCAGTACTTC.

This chain joins TRBV9 and TRBJ1-2; TRBD1 matches at 7 bases. This CDR3 is 17 amino acids long. With 3 bases clipped from V and 0 bases from J, the junction kept 11 bases outside the gene matches. Germline values: CDR1 SGDLS, CDR2 YYNGEE. The CDR3 nucleotides are TGTGCCAGCAGCGCCCACAGGGGCGGAGATACTAACTATGGCTACACCTTC. Encoded protein: CASSAHRGGDTNYGYTF.

The chain couples TRBV5-4 to TRBJ2-5; TRBD1 or TRBD2 may be the D gene (5 bases each). Trimming left V 4 bases short and J 5 bases short, with 15 bases between. CDR3 size: 14 residues. CDR1 is SGHNT and CDR2 is YYREEE in the germline V gene (reference sequence). The CDR3 loop reads CASSREGTVETQYF. In DNA form, the CDR3 reads TGTGCCAGCAGCCGAGAGGGGACGGTGGAGACCCAGTACTTC.